These T cell receptor beta chains were read from a single sample in a study of blood T cell repertoires in COVID-19. TCRdb's copy holds only in-frame clones and misses some; the assay was immunoSEQ multiplex PCR. The table shows 60,000 to 75,000 clones, with around 74% occurring only once. Sequenced input: peripheral blood. The receptors come from a woman aged 45-65 years with active or convalescent COVID-19. Both conserved end residues are part of each CDR3. The order of the fields is V gene, J gene, clone size, D gene, CDR3 DNA, CDR3 protein. D genes are given only for firm matches. Not every row has a clone size; where given, it reads once, few, many or a size class.

V gene: TRBV19
J gene: TRBJ2-5
clone size: once
D gene: TRBD2
CDR3 DNA: TGTGCCAGTCGAAGGCTAGCGGGCTACCAAGAGACCCAGTACTTC
CDR3 protein: CASRRLAGYQETQYF

V gene: TRBV4-1
J gene: TRBJ2-3
clone size: .
D gene: TRBD2
CDR3 DNA: TGCGCCAGCAGCCTAGGTAGCGGGAGCACAGATACGCAGTATTTT
CDR3 protein: CASSLGSGSTDTQYF

V gene: TRBV19
J gene: TRBJ2-1
clone size: .
D gene: TRBD2
CDR3 DNA: TGTGCCAGTAGCCCTTCCGTGGCTAGCGGCTCCTACAATGAGCAGTTCTTC
CDR3 protein: CASSPSVASGSYNEQFF

V gene: TRBV2
J gene: TRBJ2-5
clone size: once
D gene: .
CDR3 DNA: TGTGCCAGCAGTGCTACAGGGAAGGAGACCCAGTACTTC
CDR3 protein: CASSATGKETQYF

V gene: TRBV27
J gene: TRBJ1-1
clone size: .
D gene: .
CDR3 DNA: TGTGCCAGCAGTTTATTTACAGGCTATGAAGCTTTCTTT
CDR3 protein: CASSLFTGYEAFF

V gene: TRBV7-9
J gene: TRBJ1-4
clone size: .
D gene: .
CDR3 DNA: TGTGCCAGCAGCCCGACCGGGGTAGGGTATAATGAAAAACTGTTTTTT
CDR3 protein: CASSPTGVGYNEKLFF

V gene: TRBV2
J gene: TRBJ2-2
clone size: .
D gene: TRBD2
CDR3 DNA: TGTGCCCGCGGGGGGGGAAGCACCGGGGAGCTGTTTTTT
CDR3 protein: CARGGGSTGELFF

V gene: TRBV27
J gene: TRBJ1-2
clone size: .
D gene: .
CDR3 DNA: TGTGCCAGCAGTTTAAGTGGGCACGGCTACACCTTC
CDR3 protein: CASSLSGHGYTF

V gene: TRBV28
J gene: TRBJ2-2
clone size: .
D gene: .
CDR3 DNA: TGTGCCAGCAGGGGGGGAACGAACACCGGGGAGCTGTTTTTT
CDR3 protein: CASRGGTNTGELFF

V gene: TRBV7-9
J gene: TRBJ1-1
clone size: .
D gene: .
CDR3 DNA: TGTGCCAGCACCTCAAGTGGGGAGGGCACTGAAGCTTTCTTT
CDR3 protein: CASTSSGEGTEAFF

V gene: TRBV5-1
J gene: TRBJ2-2
clone size: .
D gene: .
CDR3 DNA: TGCGCCAGCAGCTTGGATGCGGGTAACACCGGGGAGCTGTTTTTT
CDR3 protein: CASSLDAGNTGELFF

V gene: TRBV30
J gene: TRBJ1-1
clone size: .
D gene: TRBD1
CDR3 DNA: TGTGCCTGGACCCCCGGGACAGGGGGCAACACTGAAGCTTTCTTT
CDR3 protein: CAWTPGTGGNTEAFF

V gene: TRBV18
J gene: TRBJ2-5
clone size: once
D gene: TRBD2
CDR3 DNA: TGTGCCAGCTCACCAGCGGGAGTCGCCGAGACCCAGTACTTC
CDR3 protein: CASSPAGVAETQYF

V gene: TRBV14
J gene: TRBJ1-4
clone size: .
D gene: .
CDR3 DNA: TGTGCCAGCCCGTATCCCCGGGAGGAGGACGGGCCAACTAATGAAAAACTGTTTTTT
CDR3 protein: CASPYPREEDGPTNEKLFF

V gene: TRBV28
J gene: TRBJ1-2
clone size: .
D gene: TRBD1
CDR3 DNA: TGTGCCAGCAGTCCGGACACAGGGGATGGCTACACCTTC
CDR3 protein: CASSPDTGDGYTF

V gene: TRBV4-1
J gene: TRBJ2-7
clone size: few
D gene: TRBD1
CDR3 DNA: TGCGCCAGCAGCCTGACAGGGGGTGTCGGGGAGCAGTACTTC
CDR3 protein: CASSLTGGVGEQYF

V gene: TRBV27
J gene: TRBJ2-3
clone size: once
D gene: TRBD2
CDR3 DNA: TGTGCCAGCAGTTTGTTGGCTAGCGGGACGGCAGATACGCAGTATTTT
CDR3 protein: CASSLLASGTADTQYF

V gene: TRBV29-1
J gene: TRBJ1-1
clone size: .
D gene: TRBD1
CDR3 DNA: TGCAGCGTTCGGGACAGATCGGACACTGAAGCTTTCTTT
CDR3 protein: CSVRDRSDTEAFF

V gene: TRBV2
J gene: TRBJ2-7
clone size: .
D gene: TRBD1
CDR3 DNA: TGTGCCAGCAGCGCCGGGACAGGATCCTACGAGCAGTACTTC
CDR3 protein: CASSAGTGSYEQYF

V gene: TRBV6-5
J gene: TRBJ1-1
clone size: once
D gene: .
CDR3 DNA: TGTGCCAGCAACCGAGGTCTTAACACTGAAGCTTTCTTT
CDR3 protein: CASNRGLNTEAFF

V gene: TRBV18
J gene: TRBJ1-1
clone size: .
D gene: TRBD1
CDR3 DNA: TGTGCCAGCTCCCCGGGACAGGGGTGGACTGAAGCTTTCTTT
CDR3 protein: CASSPGQGWTEAFF

V gene: TRBV19
J gene: TRBJ1-1
clone size: .
D gene: TRBD1
CDR3 DNA: TGTGCCAGTAGTACTGGTTCTAGGACAGGGAACACTGAAGCTTTCTTT
CDR3 protein: CASSTGSRTGNTEAFF

V gene: TRBV28
J gene: TRBJ2-6
clone size: .
D gene: TRBD1
CDR3 DNA: TGTGCCAGCAGCTTCTGGGGACAGGGAACTGGGGCCAACGTCCTGACTTTC
CDR3 protein: CASSFWGQGTGANVLTF

V gene: TRBV3-1/TRBV3-2
J gene: TRBJ2-3
clone size: .
D gene: TRBD2
CDR3 DNA: TGTGCCAGCAGCCAAGAAACTAGCGGGAGGGCCTCCGATACGCAGTATTTT
CDR3 protein: CASSQETSGRASDTQYF

V gene: TRBV30
J gene: TRBJ2-7
clone size: .
D gene: .
CDR3 DNA: TGTGCCTGGAGTGTACTAGGTTCTTCCTACGAGCAGTACTTC
CDR3 protein: CAWSVLGSSYEQYF

V gene: TRBV9
J gene: TRBJ2-1
clone size: once
D gene: .
CDR3 DNA: TGTGCCAGCAGCGTAGTCGGCGGGTCCTACAATGAGCAGTTCTTC
CDR3 protein: CASSVVGGSYNEQFF

V gene: TRBV4-1
J gene: TRBJ2-1
clone size: .
D gene: .
CDR3 DNA: TGCGCCAGCAGCCAAGCTGGGACTTCCTACAATGAGCAGTTCTTC
CDR3 protein: CASSQAGTSYNEQFF

V gene: TRBV20-1
J gene: TRBJ1-6
clone size: .
D gene: .
CDR3 DNA: TGCAGTGCTAGTCGCAGGGGTGGTTCACCCCTCCACTTT
CDR3 protein: CSASRRGGSPLHF

V gene: TRBV30
J gene: TRBJ2-3
clone size: once
D gene: .
CDR3 DNA: TGTGCCTGGAGGGCTAGATTGTATAGCACAGATACGCAGTATTTT
CDR3 protein: CAWRARLYSTDTQYF

V gene: TRBV12-3/TRBV12-4
J gene: TRBJ1-1
clone size: few
D gene: .
CDR3 DNA: TGTGCCAGCAGTTTACGACAGGACACTGAAGCTTTCTTT
CDR3 protein: CASSLRQDTEAFF

V gene: TRBV6-6
J gene: TRBJ2-7
clone size: .
D gene: .
CDR3 DNA: TGTGCCAGCAGTGACCGTGTAGCGGCCTTCTACGAGCAGTACTTC
CDR3 protein: CASSDRVAAFYEQYF

V gene: TRBV7-9
J gene: TRBJ2-1
clone size: few
D gene: .
CDR3 DNA: TGTGCCAGCTTCCGTGTGAATGAGCAGTTCTTC
CDR3 protein: CASFRVNEQFF

V gene: TRBV7-9
J gene: TRBJ1-1
clone size: .
D gene: .
CDR3 DNA: TGTGCCAGCATGGAGGGGAACACTGAAGCTTTCTTT
CDR3 protein: CASMEGNTEAFF

V gene: TRBV6-5
J gene: TRBJ1-2
clone size: .
D gene: TRBD1
CDR3 DNA: TGTGCCAGCTTCGGAGGGGGCAGGGTCTATGGCTACACCTTC
CDR3 protein: CASFGGGRVYGYTF

V gene: TRBV7-2
J gene: TRBJ2-7
clone size: .
D gene: TRBD2
CDR3 DNA: TGTGCCAGCAGTTTAACTAGCGGGGGACTACGGGAGCAGTACTTC
CDR3 protein: CASSLTSGGLREQYF

V gene: TRBV7-2
J gene: TRBJ2-7
clone size: few
D gene: TRBD2
CDR3 DNA: TGTGCCAGCAGACCGCCGGGACTAGCGGGGACCTACGAGCAGTACTTC
CDR3 protein: CASRPPGLAGTYEQYF

V gene: TRBV7-9
J gene: TRBJ1-1
clone size: many
D gene: .
CDR3 DNA: TGTGCCAGCAGTCACCGCCAGGATCTGAACACTGAAGCTTTCTTT
CDR3 protein: CASSHRQDLNTEAFF

V gene: TRBV5-1
J gene: TRBJ2-7
clone size: .
D gene: TRBD1
CDR3 DNA: TGCGCCAGCAGCTCCCGCCTTGGGACAGGGACGCGCGAGCAGTACTTC
CDR3 protein: CASSSRLGTGTREQYF

V gene: TRBV5-4
J gene: TRBJ2-5
clone size: .
D gene: TRBD1
CDR3 DNA: TGTGCCAGCAGCTTGGACCGACAGGGTATCCAAGAGACCCAGTACTTC
CDR3 protein: CASSLDRQGIQETQYF

V gene: TRBV6-4
J gene: TRBJ2-1
clone size: once
D gene: TRBD2
CDR3 DNA: TGTGCCAGCAGCCAAGCGGGGAGTGGTCTGGTGGAGCAGTTCTTC
CDR3 protein: CASSQAGSGLVEQFF

V gene: TRBV6-5
J gene: TRBJ1-1
clone size: .
D gene: .
CDR3 DNA: TGTGCCAGCAGGCGGGAAATGTTAAACACTGAAGCTTTCTTT
CDR3 protein: CASRREMLNTEAFF

V gene: TRBV7-2
J gene: TRBJ2-1
clone size: .
D gene: TRBD2
CDR3 DNA: TGTGCCAGCAGCACTACTAGCGGGGGACACAATGAGCAGTTCTTC
CDR3 protein: CASSTTSGGHNEQFF

V gene: TRBV7-2
J gene: TRBJ2-1
clone size: .
D gene: TRBD2
CDR3 DNA: TGTGCCAGCAGCTTAGCTAGCGGGTTCTACAATGAGCAGTTCTTC
CDR3 protein: CASSLASGFYNEQFF

V gene: TRBV21-1
J gene: TRBJ1-3
clone size: .
D gene: .
CDR3 DNA: TGTGCCAGCAGCCCCCGCCCAGGGGGCAGGTCTGGAAACACCATATATTTT
CDR3 protein: CASSPRPGGRSGNTIYF

V gene: TRBV14
J gene: TRBJ1-2
clone size: few
D gene: .
CDR3 DNA: TGTGCCAGCAGCCAAGCAGGAATTGGCTACACCTTC
CDR3 protein: CASSQAGIGYTF

V gene: TRBV7-6
J gene: TRBJ1-1
clone size: .
D gene: .
CDR3 DNA: TGTGCCAGCAGCCTCGCGGGAGAAGCTTTCTTT
CDR3 protein: CASSLAGEAFF

V gene: TRBV5-1
J gene: TRBJ2-2
clone size: .
D gene: .
CDR3 DNA: TGCGCCAGCAGCGACCGGGACTCCTCGAACACCGGGGAGCTGTTTTTT
CDR3 protein: CASSDRDSSNTGELFF

V gene: TRBV30
J gene: TRBJ1-4
clone size: few
D gene: TRBD1
CDR3 DNA: TGTGCCTGCCCTTCCGGGACAGGGAGTGAAAAACTGTTTTTT
CDR3 protein: CACPSGTGSEKLFF

V gene: TRBV19
J gene: TRBJ1-1
clone size: .
D gene: .
CDR3 DNA: TGTGCCAGTAGTATAGAACATCGGAACACTGAAGCTTTCTTT
CDR3 protein: CASSIEHRNTEAFF

V gene: TRBV12-3/TRBV12-4
J gene: TRBJ2-7
clone size: once
D gene: TRBD1
CDR3 DNA: TGTGCCAGCAGTTCGACAGGGGCCTACGAGCAGTACTTC
CDR3 protein: CASSSTGAYEQYF

V gene: TRBV25-1
J gene: TRBJ2-7
clone size: .
D gene: TRBD2
CDR3 DNA: TGTGCCAGCAGTGAAACAAAGACTAGCGACTCCTACGAGCAGTACTTC
CDR3 protein: CASSETKTSDSYEQYF

V gene: TRBV2
J gene: TRBJ1-2
clone size: .
D gene: .
CDR3 DNA: TGTGCCAGCAACGTCGGAGGTTTCGGGCAGTCTGGCTACACCTTC
CDR3 protein: CASNVGGFGQSGYTF

V gene: TRBV19
J gene: TRBJ2-1
clone size: once
D gene: TRBD2
CDR3 DNA: TGTGCCAGTAGTAATCGGCGGGAGGCGAATGAGCAGTTCTTC
CDR3 protein: CASSNRREANEQFF

V gene: TRBV11-1
J gene: TRBJ2-1
clone size: .
D gene: .
CDR3 DNA: TGTGCCAGCAGCCTTAACTACAATGAGCAGTTCTTC
CDR3 protein: CASSLNYNEQFF

V gene: TRBV30
J gene: TRBJ1-2
clone size: .
D gene: .
CDR3 DNA: TGTGCCTGGAGGACGGGCGGGGGAGACTATGGCTACACCTTC
CDR3 protein: CAWRTGGGDYGYTF

V gene: TRBV9
J gene: TRBJ2-1
clone size: .
D gene: TRBD2
CDR3 DNA: TGTGCCAGCAGCGTCGCACCGGGACTAGCGGTCAATGAGCAGTTCTTC
CDR3 protein: CASSVAPGLAVNEQFF

V gene: TRBV4-1
J gene: TRBJ2-1
clone size: .
D gene: TRBD2
CDR3 DNA: TGCGCCAGCAGCCAAGATTATGGGACTACCAATGAGCAGTTCTTC
CDR3 protein: CASSQDYGTTNEQFF

V gene: TRBV24-1
J gene: TRBJ2-7
clone size: once
D gene: .
CDR3 DNA: TGTGCCACCAGTGATTTAGAAGAGAACGGGGCCTACGAGCAGTACTTC
CDR3 protein: CATSDLEENGAYEQYF

V gene: TRBV7-3
J gene: TRBJ1-1
clone size: .
D gene: TRBD1
CDR3 DNA: TGTGCCAGCAGCTTATGGACAGGGACCACTGAAGCTTTCTTT
CDR3 protein: CASSLWTGTTEAFF

V gene: TRBV6-4
J gene: TRBJ2-6
clone size: .
D gene: .
CDR3 DNA: TGTGCCAGCAGACAGACAGGGGCCAACGTCCTGACTTTC
CDR3 protein: CASRQTGANVLTF